Shown below are 7 T cell receptor beta chains from a single sample sequenced in a study of early T cells in non-severe SARS-CoV-2 infection. TCRdb used MiXCR to reprocess the 5' RACE reads, holding one entry per CDR3 protein. The table includes some 87,000 distinct CDR3 sequences, roughly 13% detected once. Sequencing used whole blood. These receptors originate from an adult who was a healthcare worker with PCR-confirmed SARS-CoV-2 infection or an uninfected control (not recorded which).

The rearrangement joins TRBV29-1 to TRBJ2-5, with D possibly being TRBD1 or TRBD2 (5 bases each). The germline V and J ends were trimmed by 6 bases and 1 base, with 9 bases remaining between them. The germline V gene encodes CDR1 SQVTM and CDR2 ANQGSEA. This CDR3 region has 12 residues. The DNA for the CDR3 is TGCAGCGTCGGGACGGTCCAAGAGACCCAGTACTTC. Protein: CSVGTVQETQYF.

This clonotype came up a few times. The rearrangement links TRBV6-2 or TRBV6-3 to TRBJ2-2, with D unresolved. V lost 2 bases and J lost 1, with 11 bases in between. This CDR3 is 16 amino acids long. Looked up from germline, CDR1 is MNHEY and CDR2 is SVGEGT. CDR3 in DNA: TGTGCCAGCAGTTACGATCAACCCTGGAACACCGGGGAGCTGTTTTTT. Translated: CASSYDQPWNTGELFF.

This chain uses TRBV2 with TRBJ1-2; TRBD1 aligns across 7 bases. V lost 11 bases, J lost 8 bases, and 17 bases stayed unmatched. The CDR3 sequence is 14 residues long. The germline V gene encodes CDR1 SNHLY and CDR2 FYNNEI. The CDR3 sequence: CACSPAGGLYGYTF. The CDR3 DNA is TGTGCCTGCTCCCCCGCAGGGGGGTTGTACGGCTACACCTTC.

The rearrangement joins TRBV11-2 to TRBJ2-5; no clear D gene. Trimming left V 1 base short and J 4 bases short, with 10 bases between. This CDR3 is built from 14 residues. Per the germline V gene, CDR1 is SGHAT and CDR2 is FQNNGV. The CDR3 DNA sequence: TGTGCCAGCAGCTTAGGAGGTCAGCCAGAGACCCAGTACTTC. Translating gives CASSLGGQPETQYF.

Notes on this clonotype: Given a much more abundant clone one base away, this may be a read error. The chain links TRBV4-3 to TRBJ2-2, with 7 bases lining up with TRBD1. The CDR3 length is 16 residues. Germline trimming cut 0 bases from V and 1 base from J; bases unmatched to any gene: 2. Germline values: CDR1 LGHNA, CDR2 YSLEER. The CDR3 DNA follows: TGCGCCAGCAGCCAAGAGACAGGGTTGAACACCGGGGAGCTGTTTTTT. Protein: CASSQETGLNTGELFF.

There are a few counts of this clonotype. The V gene is TRBV5-1, the J gene TRBJ1-4; 10 nucleotides match TRBD1. V lost 3 bases to trimming and J lost 8 bases; unmatched junction nucleotides: 7. Per germline, CDR1 SGHRS and CDR2 YFSETQ. The CDR3 runs to 15 residues. CDR3 in amino acids: CASSYGQGEVEKLFF. In DNA form, the CDR3 reads TGCGCCAGCAGCTACGGACAGGGGGAGGTCGAAAAACTGTTTTTT.

This clonotype was counted a few times. CDR3 nucleotide sequence: TGTGCCAGCAGCTTAGAAGTAGGGCTAGCGGGAGTTAGTTATAACTACAATGAGCAGTTCTTC. Its translation is CASSLEVGLAGVSYNYNEQFF. This chain connects TRBV7-2 to TRBJ2-1, with 10 bases identical to TRBD2. CDR1 SGHTA and CDR2 FQGNSA come from the germline V gene. This CDR3 has 21 residues. V lost 1 base and J lost 3; bases outside the gene matches: 18.